Following are 8 T cell receptor beta chains from one sample sequenced in a study of blood T cell repertoires in COVID-19. Libraries were prepared by immunoSEQ multiplex PCR; TCRdb keeps only in-frame clonotypes and omits some of them. The sample yields roughly 150,000 clones, roughly 80% seen once. Specimen: peripheral blood. The receptors originated from a man aged 70-80 years with active or convalescent COVID-19.

This clone was counted a single time. The chain uses TRBV27 and TRBJ1-4; TRBD1 might be the D (5 bases). CDR1 is MNHEY and CDR2 is SMNVEV in the germline V gene (reference sequence). V was trimmed by 0 bases and J by 0 bases, leaving 14 bases between them. The CDR3 covers 18 residues. CDR3 in DNA: TGTGCCAGCAGTTTATCGCCGGGGAGGGGAGCAACTAATGAAAAACTGTTTTTT. The encoded protein is CASSLSPGRGATNEKLFF.

The chain carries TRBV6-2 or TRBV6-3 and TRBJ1-2; maybe TRBD1 (6 bases). This CDR3 comprises 13 residues. The V end was cut by 2 bases, the J end by 7 bases, with 11 bases between. The V gene's germline CDR1 is MNHEY and CDR2 SVGEGT. For the CDR3, the DNA is TGTGCCAGCAGTTACGAGGGGGTTTTTGGCTACACCTTC. Its protein product is CASSYEGVFGYTF.

The chain couples TRBV7-9 to TRBJ1-2, with TRBD1 as a possible D gene (5 bases). The V end lost 5 bases, the J end lost 1 base, and 20 bases lay between the germline ends. The CDR3 has 17 residues. The germline V gene encodes CDR1 SEHNR and CDR2 FQNEAQ (reference sequence). The CDR3 DNA reads as TGTGCCAGCAGCACCCCCAGGAGGGGATCCGTTAACTATGGCTACACCTTC. This translates into CASSTPRRGSVNYGYTF.

The chain has TRBV18 and TRBJ1-1; D may be TRBD1 (6 bases). The CDR3 is 15 amino acids. The V end lost 8 bases, the J end lost 3 bases, and 19 bases lay between the germline ends. Germline V gene sequence: CDR1 KGHSH, CDR2 LQKENI. CDR3: CASAIGGMVYTEAFF. For the CDR3, the DNA is TGTGCCAGCGCTATAGGGGGAATGGTGTACACTGAAGCTTTCTTT.

This clone was recorded a few times. The rearrangement uses TRBV7-2 and TRBJ2-1; 7 positions match TRBD1. Germline trimming cut 5 bases from V and 4 bases from J; bases unmatched to any gene: 8. Germline lookup yields CDR1 SGHTA and CDR2 FQGNSA. The CDR3 spans 15 residues. CDR3 sequence reads: CASSPNRGPYNEQFF. CDR3 in DNA: TGTGCCAGCAGCCCGAACAGGGGACCATACAATGAGCAGTTCTTC.

A remark on this clone: The sample holds other DNA sequences that translate to the same CDR3. This chain links TRBV30 with TRBJ1-2; weak D call: TRBD1 (5 bases). In germline, CDR1 is GTSNPN, CDR2 SVGIG (reference sequence). V lost 2 bases and J lost 4, with 11 bases in between. The CDR3 consists of 13 residues. The CDR3 DNA reads as TGTGCCTGGAGTCGCGACAGACCCTATGGCTACACCTTC. Its protein product is CAWSRDRPYGYTF.

This clone was picked up a small number of times. The V call is TRBV18, the J call TRBJ2-7; maybe TRBD2 (7 bases). The V gene lost 3 bases and the J gene lost 6 bases, with 27 bases spanning the gap. CDR1 and CDR2 (germline): KGHSH, LQKENI. This CDR3 is 18 amino acids long. The CDR3 nucleotides read TGTGCCAGCTCACCCCTTCTGACATGGCTGGGGGGGCAAGGCGAGCAGTACTTC. This translates into CASSPLLTWLGGQGEQYF.

The rearrangement joins TRBV7-8 to TRBJ2-7; 7 bases are shared with TRBD1. Germline V gene sequence: CDR1 SGHVS, CDR2 FQNEAQ. CDR3 size: 14 residues. V lost 1 base to trimming and J lost 5 bases; unmatched junction nucleotides: 5. CDR3 protein: CASSLDRGRDEQYF. The DNA for the CDR3 is TGTGCCAGCAGCTTAGACAGGGGCCGGGACGAGCAGTACTTC. Full variable domain (remainder filled in from reference TRBV7-8 and TRBJ2-7): GAGVSQSPRYKVAKRGQDVALRCDPISGHVSLFWYQQALGQGPEFLTYFQNEAQLDKSGLPSDRFFAERPEGSVSTLKIQRTQQEDSAVYLCASSLDRGRDEQYFGPGTRLTVT.